Sequencing of this T cell receptor beta chain was carried out in a study of post-analysis software for immune sequencing data. From germline, CDR1 is SQVTM and CDR2 ANQGSEA. The CDR3 runs to 15 residues. Study-wide results and caveats: Samples made in the same batch grouped tightly together by F measure. Roughly five TRBV segments appeared more often in patients than in controls, and TRBV5-6, TRBV5-1 and TRBV20-1 were among these.

This clonotype was observed a few times. Its cognate antigen is unknown. The authors incorporated unique molecular identifiers into the TCR beta cDNA libraries. TCRdb reanalysed the PCR reads using MiXCR and keeps one entry per CDR3 protein. Altogether 750,000 to 950,000 distinct CDR3 sequences are present, approximately 44% being singletons, with the ten largest covering roughly 5.2%. The receptor's source is a girl between 5 and 17 years old with multiple sclerosis. Sequencing was carried out using blood. The V gene is TRBV29-1, the J gene TRBJ2-4, with 11 bases fitting TRBD2. The J call may be in error: the DNA end matches TRBJ2-7 better. The CDR3 nucleotides read TGCAGCGTTGCAGGGCTAGCGGGGGGCCACTACGAGCAGTACTTC. Its protein product is CSVAGLAGGHYEQYF.